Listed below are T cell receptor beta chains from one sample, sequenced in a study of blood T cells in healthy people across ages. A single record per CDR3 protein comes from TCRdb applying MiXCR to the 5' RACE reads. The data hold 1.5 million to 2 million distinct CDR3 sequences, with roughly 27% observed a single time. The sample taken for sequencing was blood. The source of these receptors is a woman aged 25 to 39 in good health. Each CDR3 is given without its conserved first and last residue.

ASRPDRERAKNIQY | TRBJ2-4 | TRBV12-3/TRBV12-4 | 14
SVSGPNTEAF | TRBJ1-1 | TRBV29-1 | 10
AIRKKREQY | TRBJ2-7 | TRBV10-3 | 9
ASSLEWNEQY | TRBJ2-7 | TRBV7-8 | 10
ASSIRAGGRGDTQY | TRBJ2-3 | TRBV27 | 14
SAPEQDRDTDTQY | TRBJ2-3 | TRBV20-1 | 13
ASKGLVETQY | TRBJ2-5 | TRBV28 | 10
SAQAPLRPLTKNIQY | TRBJ2-4 | TRBV20-1 | 15
SVFEGGHGAGYEQY | TRBJ2-7 | TRBV29-1 | 14
ASSLLQKSGGPGNEQF | TRBJ2-1 | TRBV7-3 | 16
TSTTTGTEAF | TRBJ1-1 | TRBV12-3/TRBV12-4 | 10
ATSTSGEAYEQY | TRBJ2-7 | TRBV5-1 | 12
ASTVTLWGDNEQF | TRBJ2-1 | TRBV6-2/TRBV6-3 | 13
ASSIIGLDGETQY | TRBJ2-5 | TRBV12-3/TRBV12-4 | 13
ASSFLPTVRQPQH | TRBJ1-5 | TRBV12-3/TRBV12-4 | 13
ASSTRGTNEKLF | TRBJ1-4 | TRBV18 | 12
ASSTRLAGNLAKNIQY | TRBJ2-4 | TRBV4-1 | 16
AGSLFGNGEQF | TRBJ2-1 | TRBV12-3/TRBV12-4 | 11
ASSYSERGTSYT | TRBJ1-2 | TRBV6-5 | 12
ASSYQGQEAF | TRBJ1-1 | TRBV12-3/TRBV12-4 | 10
AGSLHLDSPLH | TRBJ1-6 | TRBV7-2 | 11
ASSLSGTSVVYEQF | TRBJ2-1 | TRBV12-3/TRBV12-4 | 14
ASSLSNPPLH | TRBJ1-6 | TRBV12-3/TRBV12-4 | 10
AGSFSTDTQY | TRBJ2-3 | TRBV19 | 10
ASSVDSGEAF | TRBJ1-1 | TRBV28 | 10
ASSPYSDRRYEQY | TRBJ2-7 | TRBV18 | 13
ATSDSLQGGEQF | TRBJ2-1 | TRBV24-1 | 12
SAERTSGPSYNEQF | TRBJ2-1 | TRBV20-1 | 14
ASRQTGRGETQY | TRBJ2-5 | TRBV11-2 | 12
ASSLAWTEYGYT | TRBJ1-2 | TRBV7-2 | 12
ASQLTPDTQY | TRBJ2-3 | TRBV2 | 10
ASTADPGGPYEQY | TRBJ2-7 | TRBV27 | 13
ASSSDQDRVLGQPQH | TRBJ1-5 | TRBV27 | 15
ASSSMQGGYGDTQY | TRBJ2-3 | TRBV27 | 14
SVGPLVGKNIQY | TRBJ2-4 | TRBV29-1 | 12
ASTSTFSSGYT | TRBJ1-2 | TRBV6-5 | 11
SAPWGGAGYT | TRBJ1-2 | TRBV20-1 | 10
SVDDWTALGGLNTEAF | TRBJ1-1 | TRBV29-1 | 16
SAREGTESYGYT | TRBJ1-2 | TRBV20-1 | 12
ASSSEGTFTDTQY | TRBJ2-3 | TRBV5-1 | 13
ASSPRIQTTSGRVDIFDEQY | TRBJ2-7 | TRBV7-8 | 20
ASSPGTSTYGQY | TRBJ2-5 | TRBV18 | 12
ASTQSSGGPEAQY | TRBJ2-3 | TRBV6-5 | 13
ASSYPEDTQY | TRBJ2-3 | TRBV6-2/TRBV6-3 | 10